This T cell receptor (beta chain) derives from a study of T cell responses to AZD1222 COVID-19 vaccine. The wider study: Pooling covered second doses at about 4 or about 12 weeks. Study-wide results and limits: Nearly half of spike-specific TCRs reportedly target variant regions that are unmutated in the B.1.351 and B.1.1.7 variants. Recipients of two AZD1222 doses showed rising Spike-specific TCR breadth and depth. Repertoire sampling happened only post peak T cell response.

Profiling relied on immunoSEQ multiplex PCR, and the TCRdb table lists in-frame clones only, not all of them. The sample shows about 140,000 clones, roughly 90% of them seen only once. The V gene's germline CDR1 is SGHVS and CDR2 FNYEAQ. V lost 5 bases, J lost 7 bases, and 9 bases stayed unmatched. This CDR3 region has 16 residues. Note on this clone: Its specificity is unknown.

This receptor was taken from an adult in good health. Here the sequenced sample was peripheral blood, taken on day 0 of AZD1222 vaccination. The J gene is TRBJ2-1, the V gene TRBV7-6; 12 bases map to TRBD2. The CDR3 DNA is TGTGCCAGCAGCGAGAGACTAGCGGGAGTCGAAAATGAGCAGTTCTTC. It codes for CASSERLAGVENEQFF.